This is a list of T cell receptor beta chains from one sample in a study of T cell changes during pregnancy in multiple sclerosis. Using immunoSEQ multiplex PCR, the repertoire was profiled, and TCRdb retains in-frame clones only, with some absent. Seen here are around 25,000 clones, over 80% observed once, and the top ten hold 15% to 19%. Sample: CD8+ T cells from peripheral blood mononuclear cells, taken in the first trimester of pregnancy. Receptors originate from a female donor in good health, enrolled as a control in a pregnancy study. Each CDR3 is given with its conserved first and last residue. A D gene is named only where the DNA matches it firmly. Only some rows state a clone size, as once, few, many or a class for expanded clones.

CDR3nt	CDR3aa	abundance	v_gene	d_gene	j_gene
TGTGCCAGCAGCTCTGAGGGGGTTACTACGAATTCACCCCTCCACTTT	CASSSEGVTTNSPLHF	NA	TRBV5-4	NA	TRBJ1-6
TGTGCCTGGAGTGTAGGACTTCTGATGCGTGATGGCTACACCTTC	CAWSVGLLMRDGYTF	NA	TRBV30	NA	TRBJ1-2
TGCGCCAGCAGCGGGGACAGTTACTACGAGCAGTACTTC	CASSGDSYYEQYF	NA	TRBV5-1	TRBD1	TRBJ2-7
TGTGCCAGCAGCGTAGCCGGCAGGCCGCGGGACGAGCAGTACTTC	CASSVAGRPRDEQYF	NA	TRBV9	NA	TRBJ2-7
TGTGCCAGCAGCTTAGGGGGAGAAGATGGCTACACCTTC	CASSLGGEDGYTF	NA	TRBV7-6	NA	TRBJ1-2
TGCGCCAGCAGGGTACTAGAGGGAGCGGGAGAGGGCGAGCAGTACTTC	CASRVLEGAGEGEQYF	NA	TRBV10-2	TRBD2	TRBJ2-7
TGTGCCAGCAGCTTAGAGGGTGATAGCAATCAGCCCCAGCATTTT	CASSLEGDSNQPQHF	NA	TRBV7-3	NA	TRBJ1-5
TGTGCCAGCAGTGAGGCGGCGGAACTTGGGGAGCAGTACTTC	CASSEAAELGEQYF	few	TRBV6-1	NA	TRBJ2-7
TGTGCCAGTAGTAATGGCAGGGAGGATCAGCCCCAGCATTTT	CASSNGREDQPQHF	NA	TRBV19	NA	TRBJ1-5
TGTGCCAGCAGCCAAGAGTCCTCTTCCGAGCAGTACTTC	CASSQESSSEQYF	NA	TRBV4-2	NA	TRBJ2-7
TGCGCCAGCAGTGTTTGGGGGCCGACTCCGGTTATAGCCAAAAACATTCAGTACTTC	CASSVWGPTPVIAKNIQYF	NA	TRBV10-1	NA	TRBJ2-4
TGCAGCGGGAGGACAGGGGACACTGAAGCTTTCTTT	CSGRTGDTEAFF	NA	TRBV29-1	TRBD1	TRBJ1-1
TGTGCCAGCAGCCCGCAGGGGGGTAGGACCTATAATTCACCCCTCCACTTT	CASSPQGGRTYNSPLHF	NA	TRBV9	TRBD1	TRBJ1-6
TGCGCCAGCAGCTTGGTAACAGGGCCCTCCTCTGGGGCCAACGTCCTGACTTTC	CASSLVTGPSSGANVLTF	medium-sized	TRBV5-1	NA	TRBJ2-6
TGTGCCAGCAGTTACCGGCTAGAGGCAGATACGCAGTATTTT	CASSYRLEADTQYF	NA	TRBV6-5	NA	TRBJ2-3
TGTGCCAGCAGCTACGAGCCGCCCTACGAGCAGTACTTC	CASSYEPPYEQYF	NA	TRBV14	NA	TRBJ2-7
TGTGCCAGCGAAACAGGGGAAGGAAACACCATATATTTT	CASETGEGNTIYF	NA	TRBV7-9	TRBD1	TRBJ1-3
TGTGCCAGCAGTTACGGGGCAGGCAGCACAGATACGCAGTATTTT	CASSYGAGSTDTQYF	NA	TRBV6-5	NA	TRBJ2-3
TGTGCCAGCAGTTTAGGGGGCAGGGTTGACGAGCAGTACTTC	CASSLGGRVDEQYF	once	TRBV27	NA	TRBJ2-7
TGTGCCAGCAGTGAATCGAGCGCTGAAGCTTTCTTT	CASSESSAEAFF	NA	TRBV2	NA	TRBJ1-1